The following is a T cell receptor (beta chain) sequence with its context. Its antigen is as yet unknown. The data belong to a study of cytomegalovirus exposure and HLA in healthy donors. Study-level results: In a later analysis, most CMV-associated TCR beta chains appeared HLA-restricted. In a later analysis, TCR beta V- and J-gene trimming showed a link to a missense DCLRE1C variant.

After removal of 5 bases from V and 7 bases from J, the junction contained 5 bases not matched to a gene. The CDR3 runs to 13 residues. Germline CDR1 WNHNN, CDR2 SYGVQD (reference sequence). The PCR was carried out with 60 Vbeta primers and 13 Jbeta primers. Original analysis: Counted up in a later analysis, unique TCR beta chains came to 65 million to 80 million, with about 9.9 million shared. Using immunoSEQ multiplex PCR, the repertoire was profiled, and TCRdb retains in-frame clones only, with some absent. The V and J calls and clone size come from that table; D and trimming were worked out from the DNA. Among about 160,000 clones listed, about 80% were seen once.

V gene TRBV10-1 combines with J gene TRBJ2-7, with 10 bases aligning to TRBD2. The sample taken for sequencing was PBMCs. The clonotype originates from a woman in her forties or fifties in good health and CMV-seronegative. The CDR3 here is CASSSGGAGEQYF. In nucleotides, the CDR3 is TGCGCCAGCAGTAGCGGGGGGGCCGGAGAGCAGTACTTC.